Following are 24 T cell receptor beta chains from one sample sequenced in a study of blood T cell repertoires in COVID-19. TCRdb's table, derived via immunoSEQ multiplex PCR, lists solely in-frame clones and lacks some. The table includes a few hundred thousand clones, more than 85% detected once. Input material: peripheral blood. These receptors were obtained from a young adult with COVID-19, enrolled during active disease.

The chain uses TRBV9 and TRBJ1-4, with D tentatively TRBD1 (6 bases). The CDR3 extends over 13 amino acids. Trimming pared 3 bases from V and 5 bases from J, leaving 8 bases between. From germline, CDR1 is SGDLS and CDR2 YYNGEE. CDR3 coding DNA: TGTGCCAGCAGCGGCGGACAGAATGAAAAACTGTTTTTT. Its translation is CASSGGQNEKLFF.

This clone was seen once. The V and J genes are TRBV4-3 and TRBJ2-3; TRBD2 matches at 8 bases. The CDR3 contains 16 residues. CDR1 and CDR2 (germline): LGHNA, YSLEER. The trim removed 0 bases at V and 10 bases at J, leaving 12 bases unmatched. The CDR3: CASSQDILGVTSAQYF. CDR3 nucleotides: TGCGCCAGCAGCCAAGATATTCTAGGGGTGACTAGCGCGCAGTATTTT.

The chain uses TRBV19 and TRBJ1-6; a weak D match, TRBD1 (5 bases). There are 14 residues in the CDR3. Between the trimmed V and J ends, which lost 6 bases and 6 bases, there was a span of 12 bases. Germline V gene data show CDR1 as LNHDA and CDR2 as SQIVND (reference sequence). The CDR3 DNA is TGTGCCAGTAGGGCGGGGACGGCTAATTCACCCCTCCACTTT. This translates into CASRAGTANSPLHF. The full variable domain, rest sourced from reference TRBV19 and TRBJ1-6, is DGGITQSPKYLFRKEGQNVTLSCEQNLNHDAMYWYRQDPGQGLRLIYYSQIVNDFQKGDIAEGYSVSREKKESFPLTVTSAQKNPTAFYLCASRAGTANSPLHFGNGTRLTVT.

Notes on this clone: This may be a read error: a much more frequent sequence differs by one nucleotide. This chain links TRBV13 with TRBJ2-3; TRBD2 agrees at 14 bases. J lost 4 bases, V lost 5 bases, and 5 bases had no gene match. The CDR3 covers 16 residues. The germline V gene has CDR1 PRHDT and CDR2 FYEKMQ (reference sequence). The CDR3 nucleotides are TGTGCCAGCAGCCCCAGACTAGCGGGAGGGGCAGATACGCAGTATTTT. Protein product: CASSPRLAGGADTQYF.

The chain couples TRBV27 to TRBJ2-7; D is perhaps TRBD1 (6 bases). This CDR3 spans 13 amino acids. V was clipped by 5 bases and J by 2 bases, with 10 bases between them. CDR1 and CDR2 (germline): MNHEY, SMNVEV (reference sequence). The CDR3 DNA sequence: TGTGCCAGCAGTCACAGGGAAACCTACGAGCAGTACTTC. Protein sequence: CASSHRETYEQYF.

This chain joins TRBV6-5 and TRBJ2-1; 8 positions agree with TRBD2. The J segment lost 2 bases and the V segment lost 6 bases, leaving 3 bases of the junction unmatched. Germline V CDR1 and CDR2: MNHEY, SVGAGI. CDR3 length: 14 residues. CDR3 in DNA: TGTGCCAGCAGACCGGGACTAGCCTACAATGAGCAGTTCTTC. Its translation: CASRPGLAYNEQFF.

The gene calls are TRBV19 and TRBJ2-7; 9 bases match TRBD2. V lost 5 bases to trimming and J lost 2 bases; unmatched junction nucleotides: 7. CDR3 size: 15 residues. The germline CDR1 and CDR2 sequences are LNHDA and SQIVND (reference sequence). The CDR3 DNA sequence: TGTGCCAGTAGTTCGCAGACTAGCGGTACCTACGAGCAGTACTTC. Its protein product is CASSSQTSGTYEQYF.

This sequence joins TRBV11-2 and TRBJ2-3; 9 bases line up with TRBD1. After removal of 5 bases from V and 2 bases from J, the junction contained 14 bases not matched to a gene. This CDR3 is built from 18 residues. CDR1 and CDR2 (germline): SGHAT, FQNNGV. CDR3 residues: CASSPTLNRDRATDTQYF. The CDR3, as DNA: TGTGCCAGCAGCCCTACCTTGAACCGGGACAGGGCCACAGATACGCAGTATTTT.

V is TRBV28 and J is TRBJ2-7; TRBD1 is a possible D gene (6 bases). CDR3 length: 16 residues. V was pared by 5 bases and J by 6 bases, with 23 bases between. The germline V gene has CDR1 MDHEN and CDR2 SYDVKM. CDR3 nucleotide sequence: TGTGCCAGCAGTCCGTTGGGGACACTGGGTACGGGCGAGCAGTACTTC. Its translation: CASSPLGTLGTGEQYF.

This chain joins TRBV5-1 and TRBJ2-2; D call uncertain. This CDR3 is built from 15 residues. Germline V gene sequence: CDR1 SGHRS, CDR2 YFSETQ. Trimming took off 0 bases at V and 2 bases at J, with 8 bases between the two ends. The CDR3 here is CASSLGAPNTGELFF. DNA of the CDR3: TGCGCCAGCAGCTTGGGAGCACCTAACACCGGGGAGCTGTTTTTT.

The genes are TRBV28 and TRBJ1-1; 9 bases match TRBD1. After removal of 1 base from V and 1 base from J, the junction contained 7 bases not matched to a gene. Germline CDR1 reads MDHEN; CDR2 reads SYDVKM. The CDR3 sequence is 17 residues long. CDR3 residues: CASSLYPRTGENTEAFF. DNA of the CDR3: TGTGCCAGCAGTTTATATCCCCGGACAGGGGAGAACACTGAAGCTTTCTTT.

This clone was counted once. This chain links TRBV9 with TRBJ2-7; the match to TRBD1 covers 12 bases. Germline lookup yields CDR1 SGDLS and CDR2 YYNGEE. The CDR3 totals 15 residues. With 4 bases clipped from V and 4 bases from J, the junction kept 6 bases outside the gene matches. This CDR3 is CASSKGQGARYEQYF. The CDR3 nucleotides are TGTGCCAGCAGCAAGGGACAGGGGGCGCGGTACGAGCAGTACTTC.

This clone has a single count. The chain employs TRBV5-5 and TRBJ1-1, with a possible D match to TRBD1 (6 bases). The germline V gene encodes CDR1 SGHKS and CDR2 YYEKEE (reference sequence). The V end was cut by 4 bases, the J end by 0 bases, with 13 bases between. The CDR3 contains 15 residues. The CDR3 reads CASSVEWGLNTEAFF. The DNA for the CDR3 is TGTGCCAGCAGCGTCGAGTGGGGGCTGAACACTGAAGCTTTCTTT.

The chain combines TRBV24-1 with TRBJ2-3; TRBD2 matches at 11 bases. V was clipped by 1 base and J by 3 bases; unmatched bases: 2. CDR3 size: 16 residues. Germline V CDR1 and CDR2: KGHDR, SFDVKD. Here the CDR3 reads CATSDLVAGGTDTQYF. Written as DNA, the CDR3 is TGTGCCACCAGTGATTTAGTAGCGGGAGGGACAGATACGCAGTATTTT.

V gene TRBV6-5 combines with J gene TRBJ2-3; 9 nucleotides line up with TRBD2. Germline trimming cut 5 bases from V and 0 bases from J; bases unmatched to any gene: 3. This CDR3 spans 15 amino acids. Germline V lookup: CDR1 MNHEY, CDR2 SVGAGI. This CDR3 reads CASSSGRPSTDTQYF. The CDR3 DNA sequence: TGTGCCAGCAGTAGCGGGAGGCCCAGCACAGATACGCAGTATTTT.

The CDR3, as DNA: TGTGCCTGGACCGGGGGGTTCACAGATACGCAGTATTTT. It codes for CAWTGGFTDTQYF. The V and J genes are TRBV30 and TRBJ2-3; 7 nucleotides line up with TRBD2. Germline CDR1 is GTSNPN and CDR2 is SVGIG (reference sequence). There are 13 residues in the CDR3. After removal of 4 bases from V and 2 bases from J, the junction contained 3 bases not matched to a gene.

The V call is TRBV10-3, the J call TRBJ2-6; D gene uncertain. Trimming pared 7 bases from V and 4 bases from J, leaving 14 bases between. CDR1 and CDR2 from the germline V gene are ENHRY and SYGVKD. The CDR3 extends over 15 amino acids. In DNA form, the CDR3 reads TGTGCCATCACTTCCCCCCCCCAGGGGGCCAACGTCCTGACTTTC. It translates to CAITSPPQGANVLTF.

The chain joins TRBV6-5 to TRBJ1-1; 7 nucleotides align to TRBD1. The ends lost 5 bases at V and 3 bases at J; junction bases unmatched: 9. In germline, CDR1 is MNHEY, CDR2 SVGAGI. This CDR3 comprises 15 residues. The CDR3 protein is CASSTPDRDDTEAFF. The DNA for the CDR3 is TGTGCCAGCAGTACCCCTGACAGGGACGACACTGAAGCTTTCTTT.

The chain employs TRBV5-6 and TRBJ2-5; 7 nucleotides align to TRBD1. CDR1 SGHDT and CDR2 YYEEEE come from the germline V gene. The V segment lost 5 bases and the J segment 2 bases; nucleotides outside the gene matches: 9. The CDR3 consists of 15 residues. CDR3 sequence reads: CASRRQGEGQETQYF. The CDR3 nucleotides are TGTGCCAGCAGGCGACAGGGTGAGGGTCAAGAGACCCAGTACTTC.

The rearrangement uses TRBV24-1 and TRBJ1-2; D possibly corresponds to TRBD1 (6 bases). V lost 0 bases and J lost 3, with 16 bases in between. This CDR3 has 17 residues. Germline CDR1 KGHDR, CDR2 SFDVKD. The CDR3 reads CATSDLLFQGRDYGYTF. The CDR3 nucleotides are TGTGCCACCAGTGATTTGTTGTTCCAGGGGAGGGACTATGGCTACACCTTC.

This chain links TRBV4-1 with TRBJ2-3; TRBD2 matches at 8 bases. Trimming took 4 bases from V and 7 from J; bases not matched to a gene: 7. This CDR3 contains 14 residues. The germline V gene encodes CDR1 MGHRA and CDR2 YSYEKL. The CDR3 coding sequence is TGCGCCAGCAGCCCCAGCGGGAGTGGGAATACGCAGTATTTT. It yields the protein CASSPSGSGNTQYF.

Remarks on this clone: The sample contains more than one DNA sequence encoding this CDR3. V is TRBV5-1 and J is TRBJ2-3; 7 bases match TRBD1. In germline, CDR1 is SGHRS, CDR2 YFSETQ. V was pared by 0 bases and J by 4 bases, with 2 bases of the junction left unmatched. CDR3 length: 14 residues. The CDR3 loop is CASSLAQGADTQYF. The CDR3 bases are TGCGCCAGCAGCTTGGCCCAGGGGGCAGATACGCAGTATTTT.

The chain combines TRBV6-6 with TRBJ1-1; 9 nucleotides agree with TRBD1. This CDR3 contains 13 residues. Germline V lookup: CDR1 MNHNY, CDR2 SVGAGI (reference sequence). J was trimmed by 7 bases and V by 8 bases; bases with no gene match: 8. The CDR3 loop reads CASGSGTGLEAFF. The CDR3 coding sequence is TGTGCCAGCGGCTCCGGGACAGGGCTTGAAGCTTTCTTT.

The gene calls are TRBV20-1 and TRBJ2-5; the D gene is possibly TRBD2 (6 bases). Germline CDR1 reads DFQATT; CDR2 reads SNEGSKA (reference sequence). V was clipped by 6 bases and J by 5 bases, with 10 bases between them. The CDR3 totals 11 residues. The CDR3 coding sequence is TGCAGTGCAAACCGGGGGGAGACCCAGTACTTC. This codes for CSANRGETQYF.